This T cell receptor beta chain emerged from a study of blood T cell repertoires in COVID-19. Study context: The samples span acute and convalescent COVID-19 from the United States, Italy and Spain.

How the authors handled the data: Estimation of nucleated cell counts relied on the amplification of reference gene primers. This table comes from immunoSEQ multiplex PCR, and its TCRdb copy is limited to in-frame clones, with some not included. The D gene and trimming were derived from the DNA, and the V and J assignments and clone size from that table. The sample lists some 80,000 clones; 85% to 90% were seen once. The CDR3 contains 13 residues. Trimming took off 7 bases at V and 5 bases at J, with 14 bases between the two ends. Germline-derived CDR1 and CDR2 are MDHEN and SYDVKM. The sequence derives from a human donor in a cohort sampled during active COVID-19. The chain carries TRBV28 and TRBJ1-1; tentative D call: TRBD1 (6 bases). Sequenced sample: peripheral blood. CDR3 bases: TGTGCCAGCACACGACAGGCGCGTACTGAAGCTTTCTTT. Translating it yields CASTRQARTEAFF.